This passage covers 20 T cell receptor beta chains from one sample sequenced in a study of blood T cell repertoires in COVID-19. Only in-frame clones appear in the TCRdb table, and some are missing; sequencing was by immunoSEQ multiplex PCR. This repertoire shows over 300,000 clones, around four fifths found once; its top ten account for roughly 1.2%. Sequencing was done on a sample of peripheral blood. These receptors were obtained from a woman between 50 and 59 years old with acute or convalescent COVID-19.

The V call is TRBV9, the J call TRBJ2-3, with a possible D match to TRBD2 (5 bases). Trimming stripped 0 bases from V and 2 bases from J, with 13 bases between. The CDR3 spans 16 residues. Germline-derived CDR1 and CDR2 are SGDLS and YYNGEE. The DNA of the CDR3 is TGTGCCAGCAGCGTAGAATCCGGGATTTTCACAGATACGCAGTATTTT. Translating it yields CASSVESGIFTDTQYF. Full variable domain (remainder filled in from reference TRBV9 and TRBJ2-3): DSGVTQTPKHLITATGQRVTLRCSPRSGDLSVYWYQQSLDQGLQFLIQYYNGEERAKGNILERFSAQQFPDLHSELNLSSLELGDSALYFCASSVESGIFTDTQYFGPGTRLTVL.

The chain recombines TRBV7-8 with TRBJ2-3, with D perhaps TRBD1 (7 bases). CDR3 length: 12 amino acids. Trimming took off 5 bases at V and 13 bases at J, with 16 bases between the two ends. CDR1 is SGHVS, CDR2 FQNEAQ, per germline. CDR3 in DNA: TGTGCCAGCAGCCCAGGAGGGGGCATGGAGTATTTT. The encoded protein is CASSPGGGMEYF.

This chain joins TRBV2 and TRBJ1-2, with a weak D call TRBD1 (6 bases). The V and J ends lost 7 bases and 3 bases respectively, with 15 bases between them. The CDR3 loop spans 14 amino acids. Germline lookup yields CDR1 SNHLY and CDR2 FYNNEI. The CDR3 bases are TGTGCCAGCATTCCTGGACAGCTAGACTATGGCTACACCTTC. This translates into CASIPGQLDYGYTF.

V and J are TRBV13 and TRBJ2-3; TRBD2 matches 10 bases. Germline CDR1 reads PRHDT; CDR2 reads FYEKMQ (reference sequence). This CDR3 has 19 residues. V lost 0 bases to trimming and J lost 0 bases; unmatched junction nucleotides: 9. This CDR3 reads CASSLGLLAGSESTDTQYF. Written as DNA, the CDR3 is TGTGCCAGCAGCTTAGGCCTACTAGCGGGATCCGAGAGCACAGATACGCAGTATTTT.

This chain joins TRBV19 and TRBJ1-4; D might be TRBD1 (5 bases). There are 16 residues in the CDR3. Germline lookup yields CDR1 LNHDA and CDR2 SQIVND (reference sequence). The V end lost 5 bases, the J end lost 0 bases, and 13 bases lay between the germline ends. The CDR3 DNA reads as TGTGCCAGTAGTCCAGGGTTGGGCACAACTAATGAAAAACTGTTTTTT. Its translation is CASSPGLGTTNEKLFF. Full variable domain (rest looked up from reference TRBV19 and TRBJ1-4): DGGITQSPKYLFRKEGQNVTLSCEQNLNHDAMYWYRQDPGQGLRLIYYSQIVNDFQKGDIAEGYSVSREKKESFPLTVTSAQKNPTAFYLCASSPGLGTTNEKLFFGSGTQLSVL.

V and J are TRBV5-1 and TRBJ2-5, with 8 bases matching TRBD2. With 3 bases clipped from V and 1 base from J, the junction kept 5 bases outside the gene matches. CDR1 is SGHRS, CDR2 YFSETQ, per germline. The CDR3 spans 15 residues. CDR3 DNA: TGCGCCAGCAGCTCCCTGGGGACTAGCCAAGAGACCCAGTACTTC. Its protein is CASSSLGTSQETQYF.

The DNA for the CDR3 is TGTGCCAGCAGTGGAGGGGGAGGGAACTCACCCCTCCACTTT. Amino acid sequence: CASSGGGGNSPLHF. V usage is TRBV6-4 and J usage is TRBJ1-6; TRBD1 might be the D (6 bases). Germline-derived CDR1 and CDR2 are MRHNA and SNTAGT. This CDR3 is built from 14 residues. Trimming shortened V by 4 bases and J by 10 bases, and 14 bases separated the two germline ends.

J is TRBJ1-1 and V is TRBV5-5; possibly TRBD1 for D (6 bases). Looked up from germline, CDR1 is SGHKS and CDR2 is YYEKEE (reference sequence). Trimming stripped 0 bases from V and 4 bases from J, with 16 bases between. CDR3 size: 16 residues. This chain's CDR3 is CASSLAVGGSSTEAFF. CDR3 coding DNA: TGTGCCAGCAGCTTGGCTGTAGGGGGATCGAGCACTGAAGCTTTCTTT.

The chain has TRBV11-3 and TRBJ2-3, with 14 nucleotides matching TRBD2. Per germline, CDR1 SGHNT and CDR2 YENEEA. V shed 5 bases, J shed 5 bases, and the junction held 6 bases outside the gene matches. CDR3 size: 16 residues. In DNA form, the CDR3 reads TGTGCCAGCAGCCAGGGCGGGACTAGCGGGGGAGATACGCAGTATTTT. This sequence encodes CASSQGGTSGGDTQYF.

The chain joins TRBV29-1 to TRBJ2-2, with TRBD2 matching 7 bases. From germline, CDR1 is SQVTM and CDR2 ANQGSEA. The V and J ends lost 4 bases and 8 bases, in that order; junction bases with no gene match: 4. There are 12 residues in the CDR3. CDR3 residues: CSVVGGRGELFF. CDR3 bases: TGCAGCGTTGTTGGCGGGAGAGGGGAGCTGTTTTTT.

The V and J genes are TRBV19 and TRBJ2-5; D possibly corresponds to TRBD2 (7 bases). The CDR3 contains 13 residues. Germline loops: CDR1 LNHDA, CDR2 SQIVND (reference sequence). The V gene lost 8 bases and the J gene lost 3 bases, with 13 bases spanning the gap. The CDR3 loop is CASLGGAKETQYF. The CDR3 DNA reads TGTGCCAGTCTAGGGGGGGCCAAAGAGACCCAGTACTTC.

The chain has TRBV5-8 and TRBJ2-5, with 8 bases that match TRBD1. The CDR3 covers 13 residues. Trimming removed 4 bases from V and 2 bases from J; junction bases left unmatched: 1. The germline CDR1 and CDR2 sequences are SGHTS and YDEGEE. DNA of the CDR3: TGTGCCAGCAGCCGGGACAGGCAAGAGACCCAGTACTTC. It codes for CASSRDRQETQYF. Filled out from reference TRBV5-8 and TRBJ2-5, the complete variable domain reads EAGVTQSPTHLIKTRGQQATLRCSPISGHTSVYWYQQALGLGLQFLLWYDEGEERNRGNFPPRFSGRQFPNYSSELNVNALELEDSALYLCASSRDRQETQYFGPGTRLLVL.

This chain joins TRBV7-8 and TRBJ1-1; D perhaps matches TRBD1 (5 bases). CDR1 and CDR2 from the germline V gene are SGHVS and FQNEAQ. This CDR3 is 16 amino acids long. Trimming pared 3 bases from V and 2 bases from J, leaving 16 bases between. The CDR3 DNA follows: TGTGCCAGCAGCTTCGGGGAGGGGTCCTTCAACACTGAAGCTTTCTTT. Translated: CASSFGEGSFNTEAFF.

This clone was recorded only once. The chain is built from TRBV19 and TRBJ2-7, with D unclear. In germline, CDR1 is LNHDA, CDR2 SQIVND (reference sequence). The CDR3 sequence is 16 residues long. V was clipped by 4 bases and J by 2 bases, with 18 bases between them. The DNA of the CDR3 is TGTGCCAGTAGTACCGTAGGCAGGTCTACGACCTACGAGCAGTACTTC. This gives the protein CASSTVGRSTTYEQYF.

The CDR3 reads CASSFDRVTEAFF. In DNA, the CDR3 is TGTGCCAGCAGCTTCGACAGGGTCACTGAAGCTTTCTTT. V usage is TRBV3-1 (or the pseudogene TRBV3-2) and J usage is TRBJ1-1, with 7 bases identical to TRBD1. Per germline, CDR1 LGHDT and CDR2 YNNKEL (reference sequence). CDR3 length equals 13 residues. The junction had 4 bases not matched to a gene; V was cut back by 5 bases and J by 4 bases.

The gene calls are TRBV18 and TRBJ2-2; no clear D. CDR1 is KGHSH, CDR2 LQKENI, per germline. V lost 3 bases, J lost 7 bases, and 9 bases lay in between. The CDR3 loop spans 13 amino acids. DNA of the CDR3: TGTGCCAGCTCACCGGTGAGGAACGGGGAGCTGTTTTTT. The encoded protein is CASSPVRNGELFF.

The chain has TRBV18 and TRBJ1-6, with D uncertain. The CDR3 loop spans 13 amino acids. Trimming cost V 4 bases and J 9 bases, with 10 bases left between them. Germline V gene lookup returns CDR1 KGHSH and CDR2 LQKENI. DNA for the CDR3: TGTGCCAGCTCACGAGAAGGAGGTTCACCCCTCCACTTT. Translation: CASSREGGSPLHF.

CDR3 nucleotides: TGTGCCAGCAGTGTCTATGGGACAGGGGGCGGATCACCCCTCCACTTT. It codes for CASSVYGTGGGSPLHF. The chain is built from TRBV27 and TRBJ1-6; 12 positions agree with TRBD1. In germline, CDR1 is MNHEY, CDR2 SMNVEV (reference sequence). The CDR3 is made up of 16 amino acids. The V and J ends lost 5 bases and 10 bases, in that order; junction bases with no gene match: 9.

This clone has only a few counts. This chain connects TRBV7-8 to TRBJ1-2; D unclear. CDR1 and CDR2 from the germline V gene are SGHVS and FQNEAQ. The V and J ends lost 5 bases and 2 bases respectively, with 15 bases between them. The CDR3 has 15 residues. In nucleotides, the CDR3 is TGTGCCAGCAGCCCGCGAGGGCTATCAAACTATGGCTACACCTTC. Amino acid sequence: CASSPRGLSNYGYTF.

J is TRBJ2-4 and V is TRBV6-2 or TRBV6-3, with 7 bases matching TRBD2. The CDR3 length is 18 residues. V shed 2 bases, J shed 0 bases, and the junction held 10 bases outside the gene matches. Germline V lookup: CDR1 MNHEY, CDR2 SVGEGT. CDR3 sequence: CASSYGAGMHLAKNIQYF. The CDR3 region has the DNA TGTGCCAGCAGTTACGGAGCGGGGATGCACCTAGCCAAAAACATTCAGTACTTC.